This T cell receptor (beta chain) was observed in a study of low-dose radiotherapy and immunotherapy resistance in tumors. TRAV- and TRBV-specific primers were used for first-strand cDNA, which covered alpha and beta chains. With a V-primer adapter and a constant-region primer, TCRs were amplified for 20 to 25 PCR cycles. One entry per CDR3 protein, called by TCRdb with MiXCR from the reads. The sample carries tens of thousands of distinct CDR3 sequences, roughly 19% recorded once. Specified time point: before trial treatment. The CDR3 sequence is 13 residues long. CDR1 and CDR2 (germline): SGHNT, YYREEE (reference sequence). Between the trimmed V and J ends, which lost 1 base and 5 bases, there was a span of 10 bases.

The sequencing used PBMCs, collected before treatment. This chain connects TRBV5-4 to TRBJ2-7; D possibly uses TRBD1 or TRBD2 (5 bases each). The sequence was collected from a male donor with prostate cancer. Here the CDR3 DNA reads TGTGCCAGCAGCTTGATTGGGGGTCACGAGCAGTACTTC. This codes for CASSLIGGHEQYF.